The next 6 T cell receptor beta chains were all read from a single sample in a study of T cell responses to AZD1222 COVID-19 vaccine. Profiling relied on immunoSEQ multiplex PCR, and the TCRdb table lists in-frame clones only, not all of them. The repertoire holds approximately 200,000 clones, with 90% to 95% as singletons. Sequenced material: peripheral blood, taken on day 0 of AZD1222 vaccination. The receptors originated from an adult in good health.

The chain recombines TRBV3-1 (or the pseudogene TRBV3-2) with TRBJ2-7; D gene ambiguous. This CDR3 comprises 12 residues. Trimming shortened V by 4 bases and J by 4 bases, and 8 bases separated the two germline ends. Per the germline V gene, CDR1 is LGHDT and CDR2 is YNNKEL (reference sequence). The CDR3 sequence: CASSLRAYEQYF. DNA of the CDR3: TGTGCCAGCAGCCTTAGGGCGTACGAGCAGTACTTC.

This chain links TRBV29-1 with TRBJ1-1; D not resolved. Germline CDR1 and CDR2: SQVTM and ANQGSEA. V was shortened by 1 base and J by 3 bases, with 15 bases between the two germline ends. The length of the CDR3 is 15 residues. CDR3 in amino acids: CSVEVPGFSDTEAFF. The CDR3 bases are TGCAGCGTTGAAGTGCCGGGGTTCTCGGACACTGAAGCTTTCTTT.

About this clone: At the DNA level, this CDR3 is encoded by other sequences in the same sample as well. V is TRBV3-1 (or the pseudogene TRBV3-2) and J is TRBJ2-7, with TRBD1 identical over 10 bases. From germline, CDR1 is LGHDT and CDR2 YNNKEL (reference sequence). Losses at the gene ends were 5 bases for V and 4 bases for J; bases not matched to a gene: 5. The CDR3 sequence is 14 residues long. This CDR3 reads CASSDRDRGYEQYF. The CDR3 region has the DNA TGTGCCAGCAGCGACCGGGACAGGGGATACGAGCAGTACTTC.

V and J are TRBV6-5 and TRBJ2-5; TRBD2 matches at 9 bases. With 7 bases clipped from V and 7 bases from J, the junction kept 13 bases outside the gene matches. The CDR3 has 15 residues. The germline V gene has CDR1 MNHEY and CDR2 SVGAGI. CDR3 DNA sequence: TGTGCCAGCAAACTTTTAACTAGCGGGCTGGGGACCCAGTACTTC. It encodes CASKLLTSGLGTQYF.

The rearrangement uses TRBV11-3 and TRBJ2-7; 7 nucleotides align to TRBD2. In germline, CDR1 is SGHNT, CDR2 YENEEA. This CDR3 region has 13 residues. Trimming at V came to 2 bases and at J to 3 bases, leaving 1 base not matched to a gene. CDR3 residues: CASSLRTSYEQYF. As DNA, the CDR3 is TGTGCCAGCAGCTTAAGGACTAGCTACGAGCAGTACTTC. The whole variable domain, remainder taken from reference TRBV11-3 and TRBJ2-7, is EAGVVQSPRYKIIEKKQPVAFWCNPISGHNTLYWYLQNLGQGPELLIRYENEEAVDDSQLPKDRFSAERLKGVDSTLKIQPAELGDSAVYLCASSLRTSYEQYFGPGTRLTVT.

The chain is built from TRBV10-2 and TRBJ2-7; no clear D gene. The CDR3 is 15 residues long. Germline V gene lookup returns CDR1 WSHSY and CDR2 SAAADI. Trimming left V 6 bases short and J 2 bases short, with 17 bases between. Written as DNA, the CDR3 is TGCGCCAGCAGCGCCTACCAGCGAACTACCTACGAGCAGTACTTC. This translates into CASSAYQRTTYEQYF.